The clone carrying this TCR beta chain was found a few times. Its antigen is currently unknown. These data are taken from a study of T cells in Graves' hyperthyroidism and ophthalmopathy. Study outcomes and limitations: Most thyroid clonotypes expanded above 0.001 appeared in blood too.

Germline V gene lookup returns CDR1 MDHEN and CDR2 SYDVKM. The J segment lost 3 bases and the V segment lost 1 base, leaving 4 bases of the junction unmatched. The CDR3 is made up of 16 amino acids. Together with thyroid ultrasound, orbital computed tomography, serum thyroxine and TRAb, clinical symptoms were used for diagnoses. From RNA transcripts, TCR beta CDR3 regions were amplified. TCR CDR3 regions were first amplified by RT-PCR with HTBI primers. MiXCR, run by TCRdb on the multiplex PCR reads, gives a single entry per CDR3 protein. This sample carries some 300,000 distinct CDR3 sequences, 15% to 20% of them seen once, and the ten largest clones take under 40%.

This clonotype originated in a man in his fifties or sixties with Graves' ophthalmopathy. The sample taken for sequencing was blood. The V gene is TRBV28, the J gene TRBJ2-4, with 9 bases lining up with TRBD1. CDR3 residues: CASSLFGTGIKNIQYF. In DNA, the CDR3 is TGTGCCAGCAGTTTATTTGGGACAGGGATCAAAAACATTCAGTACTTC.